This TCR beta chain is drawn from a study of blood T cell repertoires in COVID-19 (dated by TCRdb to about 2020). Study-wide context: Samples from collaborators originated in the United States, Italy and Spain and spanned both the acute and convalescent phases of COVID-19. The material from the prospective study consisted of cDNA or gDNA derived from T cells, B-cell-depleted T cells, or PBMCs. The dataset comprised deeply sampled blood TCRbeta repertoires from subjects exposed to, actively infected with, or recovered from COVID-19. The repertoires were released in a freely available public database meant as a resource for research on the immune response to SARS-CoV-2. The samples were drawn from the first 160 participants of the ongoing ImmuneRACE study and from 1,254 subjects provided by 6 global collaborators. The sample metadata nearly always contained a de-identified subject ID, COVID-19 status, age in years and sex. Where available, HLA class I and class II types were taken from metadata supplied by the sample provider and were not determined by assay-based typing. Study-level results and caveats: Clinical and demographic metadata were provided uncurated, with the amount varying by source and participant.

TCRbeta CDR3 regions were amplified from genomic DNA by means of the immunoSEQ Assay, a bias-controlled multiplex PCR. As for the authors' bioinformatics: The number of nucleated cells in each sample was estimated from the amplification of reference gene primers within the assay. To quantify the absolute abundance of each unique TCRbeta CDR3 rearrangement, sequence reads were collapsed and filtered. For each sample, productive Simpson clonality was calculated as the square root of Simpson's diversity index over productive rearrangements. As stored in TCRdb, this immuneACCESS dataset retains in-frame rearrangements with V and J assigned. A fraction of the clones does not appear; measured against another copy, unresolved V genes explain less than half of the discrepancy, and the remainder lacks a known reason. V, J and clone size reflect that table, while D and trimming were determined from the DNA. The sample table lists more than 250,000 clones, around 86% of them with a count of one. The top ten clonotypes cover 3.6% of the sample.

A word on this clone: Its specific antigen is unknown. Per-nucleotide qualities are absent, and no much larger clonotype sits a single base away.

CDR1 and CDR2 (MDHEN, SYDVKM) derive from the germline V gene. The CDR3 runs 16 residues from the cysteine to the phenylalanine. The sequence is cut down to CDR3 DNA, 48 bases in frame from base 1. Trimming at the junction amounts to 3 bases on V and 6 bases on J, and the germline ends lie 18 bases apart. Each collaborating institution followed its own protocols to collect whole blood in K2EDTA tubes. Collaborator samples were shipped for TCRbeta analysis as frozen whole blood, isolated PBMCs, or DNA extracted from either sample type. The sequence links TRBV28 to TRBJ2-1; a tentative D call is TRBD1 (6 bases match). Material for sequencing was peripheral blood. The clonotype originates from a man aged 18 to 29 with active or convalescent COVID-19. The DNA sequence reads TGTGCCAGCAGTTTTCATCCAGGGGTTGTCTCCAATGAGCAGTTCTTC. Translated, this is CASSFHPGVVSNEQFF.